The 13 T cell receptor beta chains presented below share a single source sample, sequenced in a study of T cells in women clearing cervical HPV infection. Sequenced by immunoSEQ multiplex PCR; TCRdb stores in-frame clones only, minus some. Here the sample table reports 35,000 to 45,000 clones. Sequencing used blood buffy coat. These receptors came from a woman between 18 and 70 years old with a cervical HPV16 infection that either progressed to CIN3+ or cleared (not recorded which).

A word on this clone: Read data end 3 residues before the CDR3 end; the end is taken from the germline J gene. V gene TRBV2 combines with J gene TRBJ2-1, with 7 bases fitting TRBD2. Germline CDR1 SNHLY, CDR2 FYNNEI. The CDR3 spans 12 residues. The V gene end was trimmed by 7 bases and the J gene end by 9 bases; junction bases not matched to a gene: 6. The CDR3 spells CASNGGVTEQFF. CDR3 bases read: TGTGCCAGCAATGGGGGGGTTACTGAG.

On this clone itself: Read data end 3 residues before the CDR3 end; the end is taken from the germline J gene. This sequence joins TRBV13 and TRBJ2-1; 9 nucleotides match TRBD2. From germline, CDR1 is PRHDT and CDR2 FYEKMQ (reference sequence). V lost 4 bases and J lost 9; bases outside the gene matches: 10. CDR3 length equals 15 residues. CDR3 DNA, as far as it was read: TGTGCCAGCAGCTCCCCCGGGGTAGCGGGAGCTGAG. Amino acid sequence: CASSSPGVAGAE. The full-length CDR3 reads as CASSSPGVAGAEQFF.

A note on this clone: The read terminates 3 residues ahead of where the CDR3 ends, so the germline J gene completes it. The J gene is TRBJ2-7, the V gene TRBV7-9; 9 positions agree with TRBD1. Germline V gene lookup returns CDR1 SEHNR and CDR2 FQNEAQ (reference sequence). V trimming: 3 bases; J trimming: 5 bases; junction bases outside the gene matches: 8. CDR3 length: 15 amino acids. The sequenced part of the CDR3 DNA is TGTGCCAGCAGCTTCGTGACAGGGGGAGAGGACGAG. Translating gives CASSFVTGGEDE. The full CDR3 protein is CASSFVTGGEDEQYF.

A word on this clone: Sequencing ends 3 residues short of the CDR3 end; the germline J gene provides the rest. The rearrangement uses TRBV19 and TRBJ2-3; D uncertain. Germline lookup yields CDR1 LNHDA and CDR2 SQIVND (reference sequence). The CDR3 has 13 residues. V was pared by 4 bases and J by 6 bases, with 11 bases between. CDR3 protein: CASSTPMRDTQYF. The DNA read from the CDR3 is TGTGCCAGTAGTACCCCCATGAGGGATACG.

Notes on this clone: Read data end 3 residues before the CDR3 end; the end is taken from the germline J gene. V usage is TRBV2 and J usage is TRBJ2-3, with TRBD1 identical over 7 bases. This CDR3 has 13 residues. Germline V lookup: CDR1 SNHLY, CDR2 FYNNEI. This chain's CDR3 is CASRSGQQETQYF. Incomplete CDR3 DNA: TGTGCCAGCCGATCGGGACAGCAAGAGACG.

With regard to this clone: Read data end 3 residues before the CDR3 end; the end is taken from the germline J gene. The J gene is TRBJ1-6, the V gene TRBV30; the D gene is possibly TRBD1 (6 bases). V lost 0 bases and J 10 bases, leaving 19 bases between the germline ends. CDR1 and CDR2 (germline): GTSNPN, SVGIG (reference sequence). This CDR3 spans 16 amino acids. CDR3 residues: CAWSVRSARGESPLHF. The sequenced part of the CDR3 DNA is TGTGCCTGGAGTGTAAGGTCAGCCAGGGGCGAATCACCC.

Of note for this clone: The read stops 3 residues short of the end of the CDR3; the missing end is completed from the germline J gene. The chain combines TRBV19 with TRBJ2-1; 11 bases are a match to TRBD2. Germline CDR1 LNHDA, CDR2 SQIVND (reference sequence). V was clipped by 2 bases and J by 4 bases; unmatched bases: 1. This CDR3 comprises 15 residues. CDR3 bases read: TGTGCCAGTAGTATAACTAGCGGGAGATACAATGAG. Translated: CASSITSGRYNE. In full, the CDR3 reads CASSITSGRYNEQFF.

About this clone: The read stops 3 residues short of the end of the CDR3; the missing end is completed from the germline J gene. The V gene is TRBV12-3 or TRBV12-4, the J gene TRBJ2-2; TRBD2 matches 8 bases. The V segment lost 8 bases and the J segment 2 bases; nucleotides outside the gene matches: 7. The CDR3 is 15 amino acids. CDR3 region: CASRGGTLNTGELFF. The sequenced part of the CDR3 DNA is TGTGCCAGCCGGGGGGGGACTCTCAACACCGGGGAG.

Comments on this clone: The CDR3 extends 3 residues past the end of the read, so its final part is completed from the germline J gene. The rearrangement joins TRBV7-9 to TRBJ2-5; a possible D gene is TRBD1 (6 bases). Trimming left V 5 bases short and J 3 bases short, with 16 bases between. The CDR3 is 15 amino acids. Germline CDR1 is SEHNR and CDR2 is FQNEAQ (reference sequence). The chain's CDR3 is CASSTLTGPKETQYF. CDR3 bases read: TGTGCCAGCAGCACTCTGACAGGTCCCAAAGAGACC.

Worth noting for this clone: The read gets to within 3 residues of the CDR3 end, and the germline J gene fills in the rest. The chain couples TRBV2 to TRBJ2-2; D perhaps matches TRBD1 (5 bases). The V end lost 4 bases, the J end lost 8 bases, and 8 bases lay between the germline ends. In germline, CDR1 is SNHLY, CDR2 FYNNEI. The CDR3 consists of 12 residues. The CDR3 DNA, read in part, is TGTGCCAGCAGTGCAGGGTTGGGGGAG. This encodes CASSAGLGE. The whole CDR3 sequence reads CASSAGLGELFF. Complete variable domain (other parts from reference TRBV2 and TRBJ2-2): EPEVTQTPSHQVTQMGQEVILRCVPISNHLYFYWYRQILGQKVEFLVSFYNNEISEKSEIFDDQFSVERPDGSNFTLKIRSTKLEDSAMYFCASSAGLGELFFGEGSRLTVL.

CDR3 DNA, as far as it was read: TGTGCCAGTACTGGTCCGGGACACAATGAC. It codes for CASTGPGHND. Given in full, the CDR3 is CASTGPGHNDYTF. This chain connects TRBV19 to TRBJ1-2, with D maybe TRBD1 (6 bases). The read falls 3 residues short of the CDR3 end, and the missing part is taken from the germline J gene. Germline V gene sequence: CDR1 LNHDA, CDR2 SQIVND (reference sequence). This CDR3 comprises 13 residues.

Comment on this clone: The read comes to an end 3 residues before the CDR3 does, leaving the germline J gene to fill in the end. J is TRBJ2-5 and V is TRBV5-1; unclear D gene. The CDR3 length is 14 residues. Germline CDR1 and CDR2: SGHRS and YFSETQ. V dropped 4 bases and J dropped 0 bases, with 10 bases sitting between them. This CDR3 reads CASSSSFYQETQYF. CDR3 DNA, as far as it was read: TGCGCCAGCAGCAGCTCATTTTACCAAGAGACC.

With respect to this clone: The read ends 3 residues early relative to the CDR3; the germline J gene fills the gap. This chain uses TRBV5-1 with TRBJ1-2; no firm D call. CDR3 size: 13 residues. The V end was cut by 2 bases, the J end by 2 bases, with 7 bases between. Germline CDR1 SGHRS, CDR2 YFSETQ. CDR3 region: CASSFDGNYGYTF. The part of the CDR3 DNA that was read is TGCGCCAGCAGCTTTGACGGGAACTATGGC.